Below, 32 T cell receptor beta chains from the same sample are listed, as sequenced in a study of T-cell reconstitution after alpha-beta-depleted transplantation in children. As it was prepared, the TCRbeta library received unique molecular identifiers. MiXCR was run by TCRdb on the PCR reads, yielding one entry per CDR3 protein. Of about 220,000 distinct CDR3 sequences in the sample, approximately 17% are singletons; the top ten hold around 44%. This material consisted of PBMCs, mostly from graft donor cells, taken 360 days after TCRalphabeta/CD19-depleted stem cell transplant. The origin of the receptors is a male patient aged 2 to 9 who had a stem cell transplant for acute lymphoblastic leukemia, so the T cells may come from the graft donor.

This clonotype was found many times. The chain links TRBV11-2 to TRBJ1-2, with D possibly TRBD1 on 6 matching bases. CDR1 and CDR2 from the germline V gene are SGHAT and FQNNGV. The ends were cut back, 4 bases at V and 8 bases at J, with 20 bases in the middle. This CDR3 contains 15 residues. In nucleotides, the CDR3 is TGTGCCAGCAGCTCTCAACCGGGGGCCGACGACGGCTACACCTTC. It specifies CASSSQPGADDGYTF.

The chain is built from TRBV7-2 and TRBJ2-1; no clear D. The V gene's germline CDR1 is SGHTA and CDR2 FQGNSA. The V and J ends lost 0 bases and 2 bases respectively, with 8 bases between them. This CDR3 comprises 15 residues. This CDR3 reads CASSLAGSAYNEQFF. In nucleotides, the CDR3 is TGTGCCAGCAGCTTAGCGGGATCTGCCTACAATGAGCAGTTCTTC.

This chain uses TRBV6-5 with TRBJ2-7, with TRBD2 as a possible D gene (5 bases). In germline, CDR1 is MNHEY, CDR2 SVGAGI. The CDR3 totals 13 residues. Trimming stripped 2 bases from V and 5 bases from J, with 10 bases between. The CDR3 sequence is CASSYEIGDEQYF. For the CDR3, the DNA is TGTGCCAGCAGTTACGAGATCGGGGACGAGCAGTACTTC.

J is TRBJ2-5 and V is TRBV14; no clear D gene. Germline values: CDR1 SGHDN, CDR2 FVKESK. There are 17 residues in the CDR3. V lost 3 bases to trimming and J lost 5 bases, with 22 bases between them. The DNA of the CDR3 is TGTGCCAGCAGCCAGGGTGTACATGCAATACTACGGGAGACCCAGTACTTC. Translating gives CASSQGVHAILRETQYF.

The chain employs TRBV12-3 or TRBV12-4 and TRBJ1-3; D gene unclear. The CDR3 sequence is 14 residues long. V was cut by 3 bases and J by 2 bases, with 8 bases left in between. The CDR3 region is CASSFTVTGNTIYF. For the CDR3, the DNA is TGTGCCAGCAGTTTCACAGTTACTGGAAACACCATATATTTT.

The CDR3 is CASSLKGLKTGSYEQYF. The CDR3 DNA sequence: TGTGCCAGCAGCTTAAAAGGACTCAAAACCGGGTCCTACGAGCAGTACTTC. The rearrangement uses TRBV11-2 and TRBJ2-7; D possibly corresponds to TRBD2 (5 bases). Germline V lookup: CDR1 SGHAT, CDR2 FQNNGV. Trimming took off 2 bases at V and 1 base at J, with 18 bases between the two ends. The CDR3 extends over 17 amino acids.

This clonotype was found a few times. The V gene is TRBV20-1, the J gene TRBJ2-7; D is possibly TRBD2 (6 bases). CDR3 size: 16 residues. Germline V CDR1 and CDR2: DFQATT, SNEGSKA (reference sequence). Trimming removed 3 bases from V and 0 bases from J, with 18 bases in between. CDR3 nucleotide sequence: TGCAGTGCTAGTCCTCGAACCGGGGGTTTCTCCTACGAGCAGTACTTC. This codes for CSASPRTGGFSYEQYF.

V is TRBV7-6 and J is TRBJ2-2; TRBD2 matches 16 bases. The trim removed 2 bases at V and 4 bases at J, leaving 4 bases unmatched. The CDR3 spans 18 residues. CDR1 and CDR2 (germline): SGHVS, FNYEAQ. CDR3 loop: CASSLPGLAGGPTGELFF. The CDR3 DNA sequence: TGTGCCAGCAGCTTACCGGGACTAGCGGGAGGGCCCACCGGGGAGCTGTTTTTT.

This clonotype was counted a few times. The V and J genes are TRBV15 and TRBJ2-2; TRBD2 aligns across 9 bases. The CDR3 consists of 15 residues. Losses at the gene ends were 6 bases for V and 3 bases for J; bases not matched to a gene: 5. The V gene's germline CDR1 is LNHNV and CDR2 YYDKDF (reference sequence). The CDR3 loop reads CATSTGLADTGELFF. CDR3 DNA sequence: TGTGCCACCAGTACGGGACTAGCAGACACCGGGGAGCTGTTTTTT.

The rearrangement links TRBV20-1 to TRBJ2-6; D is perhaps TRBD2 (5 bases). V shed 6 bases and J shed 0 bases, with 15 bases lying between them. CDR1 DFQATT and CDR2 SNEGSKA come from the germline V gene (reference sequence). This CDR3 region has 16 residues. This chain's CDR3 is CSAPKDGNSGANVLTF. Written as DNA, the CDR3 is TGCAGTGCCCCAAAGGACGGGAACTCTGGGGCCAACGTCCTGACTTTC.

This clonotype has a handful of counts. V usage is TRBV10-3 and J usage is TRBJ2-2, with unresolved D. The germline V and J ends were trimmed by 0 bases and 0 bases, with 8 bases remaining between them. Germline V gives CDR1 ENHRY, CDR2 SYGVKD. The length of the CDR3 is 16 residues. This chain's CDR3 is CAISESTDANTGELFF. In DNA form, the CDR3 reads TGTGCCATCAGTGAGTCTACAGACGCGAACACCGGGGAGCTGTTTTTT.

This chain connects TRBV5-1 to TRBJ2-3; tentatively, D is TRBD1 or TRBD2 (6 bases each). Germline CDR1 is SGHRS and CDR2 is YFSETQ. The CDR3 sequence is 15 residues long. Trimming took 1 base from V and 3 from J, leaving 12 bases between them. The DNA of the CDR3 is TGCGCCAGCAGCTTGACGGGGGCGGTTACAGATACGCAGTATTTT. This codes for CASSLTGAVTDTQYF.

This clonotype has a handful of counts. The genes are TRBV18 and TRBJ2-2; the match to TRBD1 covers 7 bases. Germline V CDR1 and CDR2: KGHSH, LQKENI. The CDR3 sequence is 16 residues long. The trim removed 3 bases at V and 1 base at J, leaving 5 bases unmatched. The CDR3 sequence is CASSPDRPWNTGELFF. CDR3 DNA: TGTGCCAGCTCACCGGACAGGCCATGGAACACCGGGGAGCTGTTTTTT.

V usage is TRBV3-1 and J usage is TRBJ2-3; the D gene is possibly TRBD2 (5 bases). The CDR3 covers 14 residues. V lost 2 bases to trimming and J lost 6 bases, with 12 bases between them. Germline CDR1 reads LGHDT; CDR2 reads YNNKEL (reference sequence). CDR3 sequence: CASSQSRAEDTQYF. For the CDR3, the DNA is TGTGCCAGCAGCCAATCGAGGGCGGAGGATACGCAGTATTTT.

V and J are TRBV25-1 and TRBJ1-4, with 8 nucleotides matching TRBD1. Looked up from germline, CDR1 is MGHDK and CDR2 is SYGVNS. The length of the CDR3 is 16 residues. V lost 1 base to trimming and J lost 4 bases; unmatched junction nucleotides: 5. CDR3 coding DNA: TGTGCCAGCAGTGAATTTGTCGGACAGGGTAATGAAAAACTGTTTTTT. Protein product: CASSEFVGQGNEKLFF.

This clonotype was seen only a few times. This chain connects TRBV5-4 to TRBJ2-1; TRBD1 matches 8 bases. The V segment lost 5 bases and the J segment 3 bases; nucleotides outside the gene matches: 7. The CDR3 runs to 15 residues. Germline CDR1 reads SGHNT; CDR2 reads YYREEE (reference sequence). The CDR3 coding sequence is TGTGCCAGCAGGCCGGACAGGGCGGTCTACAATGAGCAGTTCTTC. Encoded protein: CASRPDRAVYNEQFF. Filled out from reference TRBV5-4 and TRBJ2-1, the complete variable domain reads ETGVTQSPTHLIKTRGQQVTLRCSSQSGHNTVSWYQQALGQGPQFIFQYYREEENGRGNFPPRFSGLQFPNYSSELNVNALELDDSALYLCASRPDRAVYNEQFFGPGTRLTVL.

The genes are TRBV12-3 or TRBV12-4 and TRBJ2-2, with 10 bases that match TRBD2. V lost 1 base, J lost 4 bases, and 3 bases stayed unmatched. The CDR3 is 16 residues long. CDR3 sequence (DNA): TGTGCCAGCAGTTTAGGCCTAGCGGGGGTCACCGGGGAGCTGTTTTTT. It encodes CASSLGLAGVTGELFF.

There are a few counts of this clonotype. Written as DNA, the CDR3 is TGTGCCAGCAGTTTGGAGTCTGGCCGGGGAGGGCGGCTCACCTACAATGAGCAGTTCTTC. Amino acids: CASSLESGRGGRLTYNEQFF. The chain has TRBV27 and TRBJ2-1, with 7 bases identical to TRBD2. V dropped 3 bases and J dropped 2; count of bases not matched to a gene: 19. The germline CDR1 and CDR2 sequences are MNHEY and SMNVEV (reference sequence). This CDR3 contains 20 residues.

This clonotype was observed a handful of times. This rearrangement joins TRBV5-1 to TRBJ1-4; D unresolved. This CDR3 is built from 11 residues. Germline assignment: CDR1 SGHRS and CDR2 YFSETQ. V lost 4 bases and J lost 5, with 3 bases in between. In DNA form, the CDR3 reads TGCGCCAGCAGCCAAAATGAAAAACTGTTTTTT. Residues: CASSQNEKLFF.

This clonotype was seen more than once but under ten times. V gene TRBV4-3 combines with J gene TRBJ2-7, with 7 bases matching TRBD2. The CDR3 is 16 amino acids. Germline V gene lookup returns CDR1 LGHNA and CDR2 YSLEER. Trimming at V came to 0 bases and at J to 2 bases, leaving 7 bases not matched to a gene. The CDR3 region has the DNA TGCGCCAGCAGCCAAGAACGGGGAGGGATTACCTACGAGCAGTACTTC. The encoded protein is CASSQERGGITYEQYF.

The chain employs TRBV7-3 and TRBJ2-5; 8 bases match TRBD1. CDR1 is SGHTA, CDR2 FQGTGA, per germline. This CDR3 is 15 amino acids long. Losses at the gene ends were 5 bases for V and 2 bases for J; bases not matched to a gene: 7. The CDR3 here is CASSPRTGRQETQYF. CDR3 nucleotide sequence: TGTGCCAGCAGCCCACGGACAGGGCGGCAAGAGACCCAGTACTTC.

The V call is TRBV29-1, the J call TRBJ2-3, with a tentative D call TRBD2 (5 bases). Germline values: CDR1 SQVTM, CDR2 ANQGSEA. The CDR3 totals 14 residues. The V end lost 4 bases, the J end lost 3 bases, and 14 bases lay between the germline ends. The CDR3 here is CSVVKGLETDTQYF. For the CDR3, the DNA is TGCAGCGTTGTAAAAGGACTGGAGACAGATACGCAGTATTTT.

This clonotype was seen only once. This chain uses TRBV5-1 with TRBJ2-7; D is tentatively TRBD1 or TRBD2 (6 bases each). From germline, CDR1 is SGHRS and CDR2 YFSETQ. V was cut by 1 base and J by 4 bases, with 12 bases left in between. CDR3 length: 14 residues. The CDR3 here is CASSLTGTGYEQYF. The DNA of the CDR3 is TGCGCCAGCAGCTTGACAGGGACTGGGTACGAGCAGTACTTC.

This clonotype showed up just a few times. V usage is TRBV7-9 and J usage is TRBJ2-3; possibly TRBD2 for D (6 bases). V dropped 0 bases and J dropped 1 base, with 8 bases sitting between them. The length of the CDR3 is 15 residues. Germline V gene sequence: CDR1 SEHNR, CDR2 FQNEAQ (reference sequence). CDR3 loop: CASSLASGRTDTQYF. The CDR3 DNA reads as TGTGCCAGCAGCTTAGCTAGCGGCCGCACAGATACGCAGTATTTT.

V and J are TRBV20-1 and TRBJ2-5, with D hard to call. The V end was cut by 1 base, the J end by 1 base, with 19 bases between. Per the germline V gene, CDR1 is DFQATT and CDR2 is SNEGSKA (reference sequence). The CDR3 covers 17 residues. The CDR3 loop is CSARAPPGSTLQETQYF. CDR3 nucleotide sequence: TGCAGTGCTAGAGCCCCTCCTGGCAGCACCCTCCAAGAGACCCAGTACTTC.

The V and J genes are TRBV7-9 and TRBJ1-3; D gene uncertain. Germline V CDR1 and CDR2: SEHNR, FQNEAQ (reference sequence). CDR3 size: 15 residues. V was pared by 4 bases and J by 2 bases, with 12 bases between. CDR3 region: CASSSPRVTGNTIYF. In DNA form, the CDR3 reads TGTGCCAGCAGCTCCCCCAGAGTCACTGGAAACACCATATATTTT. The variable domain in full, with the rest retrieved from reference TRBV7-9 and TRBJ1-3, is DTGVSQNPRHKITKRGQNVTFRCDPISEHNRLYWYRQTLGQGPEFLTYFQNEAQLEKSRLLSDRFSAERPKGSFSTLEIQRTEQGDSAMYLCASSSPRVTGNTIYFGEGSWLTVV.

There are a few counts of this clonotype. The chain employs TRBV4-1 and TRBJ2-7, with D unresolved. V was trimmed by 2 bases and J by 0 bases, leaving 8 bases between them. This CDR3 spans 14 amino acids. Germline V gives CDR1 MGHRA, CDR2 YSYEKL. CDR3 loop: CASSQSGFSYEQYF. CDR3 sequence (DNA): TGCGCCAGCAGCCAATCCGGGTTCTCCTACGAGCAGTACTTC.

This clonotype was seen many times. This chain uses TRBV5-1 with TRBJ2-1, with 7 bases matching TRBD2. With 0 bases clipped from V and 5 bases from J, the junction kept 2 bases outside the gene matches. The CDR3 has 14 amino acids. Germline V gene data show CDR1 as SGHRS and CDR2 as YFSETQ. This chain's CDR3 is CASSLATSHNEQFF. CDR3 coding DNA: TGCGCCAGCAGCTTGGCGACTAGCCACAATGAGCAGTTCTTC.

The chain is built from TRBV6-6 and TRBJ1-1; no clear D. This CDR3 comprises 9 residues. Germline lookup yields CDR1 MNHNY and CDR2 SVGAGI (reference sequence). The germline V and J ends were trimmed by 10 bases and 8 bases, with 8 bases remaining between them. For the CDR3, the DNA is TGTGCCATTTCCCCCGAAGCTTTCTTT. This sequence encodes CAISPEAFF.

This clonotype turned up a few times. This chain uses TRBV11-1 with TRBJ1-1; D gene uncertain. CDR1 and CDR2 (germline): SGHAT, FQDESV (reference sequence). CDR3 size: 21 residues. V was shortened by 3 bases and J by 6 bases, with 35 bases between the two germline ends. The CDR3, as DNA: TGTGCCAGCAGCTTCGTACGAGTACTCGAGGTTGAGAAGGGTAAAGTTCCTGAAGCTTTCTTT. Encoded protein: CASSFVRVLEVEKGKVPEAFF.

The sample holds a few counts of this clonotype. The chain recombines TRBV10-2 with TRBJ1-5, with a possible D match to TRBD1 (6 bases). The germline V and J ends were trimmed by 4 bases and 5 bases, with 9 bases remaining between them. Germline CDR1 WSHSY, CDR2 SAAADI. CDR3 length: 13 amino acids. The CDR3 DNA reads TGCGCCAGCAGTGGAGCAGGGGATCAGCCCCAGCATTTT. Residues: CASSGAGDQPQHF.

This chain connects TRBV7-9 to TRBJ2-1; 11 bases align to TRBD1. In germline, CDR1 is SEHNR, CDR2 FQNEAQ (reference sequence). Trimming removed 5 bases from V and 6 bases from J; junction bases left unmatched: 12. The CDR3 loop spans 17 amino acids. CDR3 amino acids: CASSHPTLGQGVNEQFF. The CDR3 DNA follows: TGTGCCAGCAGCCACCCCACCCTGGGACAGGGGGTCAATGAGCAGTTCTTC.